The clone carrying this T cell receptor (beta chain) came up many times. Its antigen is not known. This sample stems from a study of regulatory T cells in long-lasting Graves disease. Documented time point: persistent/refractory GD, antithyroid drugs over 5 years with positive TRAb. There was RNA extracted from PBMCs, and the TCR library was made from it. The study, taken as a whole, reports: Graves' patients with persistent disease showed TCR diversity lower than patients newly diagnosed. Persistent disease was characterized by preferential usage of TRBV28, TRBJ1-2 and TRBJ2-5.

V lost 3 bases, J lost 5 bases, and 9 bases stayed unmatched. CDR3 length: 15 amino acids. The germline gives CDR1 LNHDA, CDR2 SQIVND (reference sequence). The authors built TCR beta libraries using iRepertoire HTBI primers and Arm-PCR of CDR3 regions. In the original workflow: Samples collectively showed approximately 62 TRBV and approximately 15 TRBJ segments. TCRdb analysed the multiplex PCR reads with MiXCR anew, one entry per CDR3 protein. The V and J calls reflect TCRdb's pipeline rather than the authors' work. Altogether about 470,000 distinct CDR3 sequences are present, less than 25% being singletons, with the ten largest covering over 7.5%.

This chain connects TRBV19 to TRBJ1-1; 7 bases map to TRBD1. This specimen consisted of peripheral blood mononuclear cells (PBMCs), obtained when the disease was refractory, from a patient treated with antithyroid drugs. This receptor was taken from a female donor with Graves disease. The CDR3 DNA follows: TGTGCCAGTAGTATCCGAGGACAGGTAAATACTGAAGCTTTCTTT. Translation gives CASSIRGQVNTEAFF.